Below are 26 T cell receptor beta chains sequenced from a single sample in a study of blood T cell repertoires in COVID-19. TCRdb keeps only in-frame clones here, not all; method: immunoSEQ multiplex PCR. The sample has roughly 340,000 clones; around 89% are singletons. The material sequenced was PBMCs or T cells enriched from blood (not recorded which). The origin of the receptors is a man between 18 and 35 years old who had recovered from COVID-19.

This clone occurred once. The genes are TRBV18 and TRBJ2-1; a possible D gene is TRBD2 (6 bases). CDR3 length equals 15 residues. V lost 5 bases to trimming and J lost 7 bases, with 18 bases between them. CDR1 is KGHSH, CDR2 LQKENI, per germline. This CDR3 reads CASSVRDSLANEQFF. CDR3 DNA sequence: TGTGCCAGCTCAGTCCGGGACTCCCTTGCAAATGAGCAGTTCTTC.

The V and J genes are TRBV28 and TRBJ2-5; 9 positions agree with TRBD1. The CDR3 has 17 amino acids. Per germline, CDR1 MDHEN and CDR2 SYDVKM. With 5 bases clipped from V and 4 bases from J, the junction kept 14 bases outside the gene matches. CDR3 DNA sequence: TGTGCCAGCAGTCAGCCGCGTTACAGGGGGCTGGGAGAGACCCAGTACTTC. Residues: CASSQPRYRGLGETQYF. Full variable domain (missing parts from reference TRBV28 and TRBJ2-5): DVKVTQSSRYLVKRTGEKVFLECVQDMDHENMFWYRQDPGLGLRLIYFSYDVKMKEKGDIPEGYSVSREKKERFSLILESASTNQTSMYLCASSQPRYRGLGETQYFGPGTRLLVL.

The sample holds a few counts of this clone. The genes are TRBV7-8 and TRBJ2-6, with TRBD1 matching 7 bases. Germline V lookup: CDR1 SGHVS, CDR2 FQNEAQ. The CDR3 runs 17 residues. J was trimmed by 4 bases and V by 5 bases; bases with no gene match: 11. The CDR3 nucleotides are TGTGCCAGCAGCCCTAGGGTCACAGGGGCCGGGGCCAACGTCCTGACTTTC. Its protein is CASSPRVTGAGANVLTF.

The V call is TRBV10-3, the J call TRBJ1-1, with D maybe TRBD1 (5 bases). V was pared by 5 bases and J by 1 base, with 8 bases between. CDR3 length equals 13 residues. The germline V gene encodes CDR1 ENHRY and CDR2 SYGVKD. Here the CDR3 DNA reads TGTGCCATCAGTCTAACAGGGAACACTGAAGCTTTCTTT. Protein sequence: CAISLTGNTEAFF.

The V and J genes are TRBV7-9 and TRBJ1-2; 9 bases are shared with TRBD1. The CDR3 extends over 15 amino acids. The V segment lost 5 bases and the J segment 7 bases; nucleotides outside the gene matches: 11. In germline, CDR1 is SEHNR, CDR2 FQNEAQ (reference sequence). The CDR3 sequence is CASSTPGQGRGGYTF. The CDR3 DNA reads TGTGCCAGCAGCACGCCGGGACAGGGAAGGGGTGGCTACACCTTC.

The chain employs TRBV19 and TRBJ2-7, with TRBD2 identical over 12 bases. The germline V gene encodes CDR1 LNHDA and CDR2 SQIVND (reference sequence). V gave up 8 bases and J gave up 3 bases; unmatched junction bases: 8. This CDR3 has 15 residues. DNA of the CDR3: TGTGCCAGTGTTTGGACTAGCGGGAAAGACTACGAGCAGTACTTC. Protein sequence: CASVWTSGKDYEQYF.

The chain couples TRBV28 to TRBJ1-1, with 10 positions matching TRBD1. CDR3 length: 15 residues. Trimming cost V 5 bases and J 3 bases; bases outside gene matches: 6. Looked up from germline, CDR1 is MDHEN and CDR2 is SYDVKM. The CDR3 reads CASSPLDRGYTEAFF. The DNA for the CDR3 is TGTGCCAGCAGTCCTCTGGACAGGGGGTACACTGAAGCTTTCTTT.

CDR3 residues: CASSLALRGLGSPLHF. In DNA form, the CDR3 reads TGTGCCAGCAGCTTAGCGCTTAGGGGGCTAGGATCACCCCTCCACTTT. The chain combines TRBV7-8 with TRBJ1-6; 7 nucleotides match TRBD1. The V and J ends lost 0 bases and 10 bases, in that order; junction bases with no gene match: 9. Germline V gene data show CDR1 as SGHVS and CDR2 as FQNEAQ. The CDR3 extends over 16 amino acids.

This clone has only a few counts. V and J are TRBV28 and TRBJ2-2; D perhaps matches TRBD2 (5 bases). The ends were cut back, 8 bases at V and 5 bases at J, with 9 bases in the middle. Germline V gene data show CDR1 as MDHEN and CDR2 as SYDVKM. The CDR3 covers 12 residues. CDR3 protein: CASWSGTGELFF. Here the CDR3 DNA reads TGTGCCAGCTGGTCGGGGACCGGGGAGCTGTTTTTT. Based on the CDR3 plus reference TRBV28 and TRBJ2-2, the full variable domain is DVKVTQSSRYLVKRTGEKVFLECVQDMDHENMFWYRQDPGLGLRLIYFSYDVKMKEKGDIPEGYSVSREKKERFSLILESASTNQTSMYLCASWSGTGELFFGEGSRLTVL.

The chain recombines TRBV5-6 with TRBJ1-2; TRBD1 matches at 8 bases. Trimming cost V 5 bases and J 6 bases; bases outside gene matches: 12. This CDR3 contains 15 residues. The germline gives CDR1 SGHDT, CDR2 YYEEEE. CDR3 coding DNA: TGTGCCAGCAGAGTTGGACAGGGTGGTTGGGATGGCTACACCTTC. Amino acid sequence: CASRVGQGGWDGYTF.

V and J are TRBV24-1 and TRBJ2-2, with D unresolved. This CDR3 has 12 residues. Germline V CDR1 and CDR2: KGHDR, SFDVKD. Between the trimmed V and J ends, which lost 6 bases and 1 base, there was a span of 2 bases. CDR3 sequence (DNA): TGTGCCACCAGTCTGAACACCGGGGAGCTGTTTTTT. As protein: CATSLNTGELFF.

This chain connects TRBV7-3 to TRBJ2-1, with D tentatively TRBD2 (6 bases). V dropped 3 bases and J dropped 5 bases, with 11 bases sitting between them. There are 14 residues in the CDR3. The germline CDR1 and CDR2 sequences are SGHTA and FQGTGA. The CDR3: CASSFAGLNNEQFF. CDR3 coding DNA: TGTGCCAGCAGCTTTGCGGGATTAAACAATGAGCAGTTCTTC.

A single count supports this clone. The chain has TRBV6-5 and TRBJ2-4; D remains ambiguous. Trimming took 0 bases from V and 1 from J, leaving 10 bases between them. The CDR3 length is 16 residues. CDR1 MNHEY and CDR2 SVGAGI come from the germline V gene. The CDR3 DNA sequence: TGTGCCAGCAGTTACTCGTCCGTAGTGGCCAAAAACATTCAGTACTTC. This sequence encodes CASSYSSVVAKNIQYF.

The chain recombines TRBV7-2 with TRBJ2-7, with D possibly TRBD2 on 5 matching bases. Germline V CDR1 and CDR2: SGHTA, FQGNSA. Trimming removed 0 bases at V and 4 bases at J, with 7 bases between. The CDR3 is made up of 13 amino acids. The DNA for the CDR3 is TGTGCCAGCAGCTTAGCGCGCGGGTACGAGCAGTACTTC. Its translation: CASSLARGYEQYF.

The V and J genes are TRBV10-3 and TRBJ1-2; D is unresolved. CDR1 and CDR2 from the germline V gene are ENHRY and SYGVKD. V lost 4 bases and J 6 bases, leaving 12 bases between the germline ends. CDR3 size: 13 residues. CDR3 DNA sequence: TGTGCCATCAGTGCCGGCCGCGGTGATGGCTACACCTTC. Translating gives CAISAGRGDGYTF.

The CDR3 region has the DNA TGTGCCATCAGTGAGCCGTTGACACAGGGGGCGGTTTACAATGAGCAGTTCTTC. It specifies CAISEPLTQGAVYNEQFF. The rearrangement links TRBV10-3 to TRBJ2-1, with 9 bases matching TRBD1. The V and J ends lost 2 bases and 4 bases, in that order; junction bases with no gene match: 12. This CDR3 is built from 18 residues. Germline V gene data show CDR1 as ENHRY and CDR2 as SYGVKD.

This sequence joins TRBV6-5 and TRBJ2-3, with a possible D match to TRBD2 (6 bases). The CDR3 extends over 15 amino acids. The germline V gene has CDR1 MNHEY and CDR2 SVGAGI. The V end lost 5 bases, the J end lost 2 bases, and 14 bases lay between the germline ends. CDR3 region: CASSNLAVNTDTQYF. CDR3 DNA sequence: TGTGCCAGCAGTAACTTAGCGGTAAACACAGATACGCAGTATTTT.

This chain links TRBV19 with TRBJ1-5; D uncertain. Trimming shortened V by 11 bases and J by 4 bases, and 15 bases separated the two germline ends. Looked up from germline, CDR1 is LNHDA and CDR2 is SQIVND (reference sequence). The CDR3 spans 13 residues. DNA of the CDR3: TGTGCCGTCCAGTTTGGTCCAAATCAGCCCCAGCATTTT. Residues: CAVQFGPNQPQHF.

This clone was detected only once. The V and J genes are TRBV1 and TRBJ2-3; TRBD2 reflects the table's D call only, with no check against the DNA. TRBV1 is labeled a pseudogene. The CDR3 is 22 amino acids. The CDR3 region is CTSSQGKTSGGAWRFDPDTQYF. CDR3 coding DNA: TGCACCAGCAGCCAAGGGAAGACTAGCGGGGGGGCCTGGCGTTTCGACCCAGATACGCAGTATTTT.

This chain links TRBV7-8 with TRBJ2-3, with 9 bases identical to TRBD2. From germline, CDR1 is SGHVS and CDR2 FQNEAQ. The CDR3 is 19 residues long. V gave up 3 bases and J gave up 0 bases; unmatched junction bases: 13. DNA for the CDR3: TGTGCCAGCAGCTTCCGCGGGGGGGGGAGTACGGCTAGCACAGATACGCAGTATTTT. Translated: CASSFRGGGSTASTDTQYF.

V gene TRBV7-9 combines with J gene TRBJ1-1; D is undetermined. CDR1 is SEHNR and CDR2 is FQNEAQ in the germline V gene (reference sequence). The V end lost 6 bases, the J end lost 8 bases, and 13 bases lay between the germline ends. The CDR3 spans 12 residues. CDR3 region: CASRNTRGEAFF. The CDR3 DNA is TGTGCCAGCAGGAACACAAGAGGGGAAGCTTTCTTT.

This clone has a single count. The gene calls are TRBV29-1 and TRBJ2-2; D is undetermined. CDR1 is SQVTM, CDR2 ANQGSEA, per germline. The germline V and J ends were trimmed by 4 bases and 4 bases, with 4 bases remaining between them. This CDR3 has 11 residues. In nucleotides, the CDR3 is TGCAGCGTTGGTAGCACCGGGGAGCTGTTTTTT. Its translation: CSVGSTGELFF.

The genes are TRBV9 and TRBJ1-1, with D possibly matching TRBD1 (5 bases). V was pared by 1 base and J by 4 bases, with 14 bases between. CDR1 is SGDLS, CDR2 YYNGEE, per germline. The CDR3 loop spans 15 amino acids. The CDR3 spells CASSVHGGAGTEAFF. DNA of the CDR3: TGTGCCAGCAGCGTACATGGGGGAGCGGGCACTGAAGCTTTCTTT.

V is TRBV7-2 and J is TRBJ2-7, with 10 bases fitting TRBD2. Germline loops: CDR1 SGHTA, CDR2 FQGNSA. The length of the CDR3 is 17 residues. The J segment lost 2 bases and the V segment lost 0 bases, leaving 7 bases of the junction unmatched. CDR3 loop: CASSLAGTSEIPYEQYF. CDR3 sequence (DNA): TGTGCCAGCAGCTTAGCGGGGACTAGCGAAATTCCCTACGAGCAGTACTTC.

V gene TRBV5-6 combines with J gene TRBJ2-1; D is perhaps TRBD2 (5 bases). CDR3 length: 15 amino acids. In germline, CDR1 is SGHDT, CDR2 YYEEEE. V lost 3 bases and J lost 7, with 17 bases in between. Here the CDR3 DNA reads TGTGCCAGCAGCTCCGACGGGGATTCGGGTAATGAGCAGTTCTTC. Its protein is CASSSDGDSGNEQFF.

This chain uses TRBV2 with TRBJ2-1, with 8 bases fitting TRBD2. The ends lost 7 bases at V and 9 bases at J; junction bases unmatched: 14. CDR1 SNHLY and CDR2 FYNNEI come from the germline V gene. There are 15 residues in the CDR3. The CDR3 sequence is CASNGGLGQGGEQFF. Written as DNA, the CDR3 is TGTGCCAGCAACGGGGGACTAGGACAAGGAGGTGAGCAGTTCTTC.